This T cell receptor (beta chain) was captured in a study of CD8+ T cells in alopecia areata. As the sequencing template, cDNA was produced by extracting RNA and reverse transcribing it. The method was immunoSEQ multiplex PCR; TCRdb's version includes in-frame clones alone and lacks a portion of them. In the table there are about 70,000 clones, 29% of which are singletons. Noted treatment: oral pan-JAK inhibitor, 5-10 mg twice daily. Collection of lesional scalp punch biopsies and peripheral blood was performed in alopecia areata patients. Germline values: CDR1 SQVTM, CDR2 ANQGSEA. The CDR3 runs to 17 residues. Deletions cut 1 base from V and 4 bases from J, with 22 bases between.

This TCR derives from a human donor with alopecia areata. The sequencing used CD8+ T cells sorted from blood, collected at week 4, from a patient treated with tofacitinib. The chain links TRBV29-1 to TRBJ1-1; D is possibly TRBD1 (6 bases). Here the CDR3 DNA reads TGCAGCGTTGAAGGGGGGGCCTCTGGATCGGTTAGCACTGAAGCTTTCTTT. As protein: CSVEGGASGSVSTEAFF.